This TCR beta chain was documented in a study of PD-L1 blockade in urothelial cancer (dated by TCRdb to 2016 to 2017). With regard to the full study: All patients started therapy in about 2014 and received atezolizumab 1,200 mg intravenously every 3 weeks. Blood samples were analyzed 3 weeks after the start of treatment (second dose) and 6 weeks after the start of treatment. Pretreatment tumor samples and matched peripheral blood, collected serially before and after atezolizumab treatment, underwent TCR sequencing. Pretreatment blood TCR-seq was available for 27 to 30 patients, at least one posttreatment blood collection was obtained for about 24 patients, and tumor TCR-seq was available for about 24 patients. In the same patients who had TCR sequencing, pretreatment tumors also underwent whole exome sequencing and RNA sequencing. Durable clinical benefit was achieved by nine patients but not by the remaining 20. Durable clinical benefit was defined as a progression-free survival longer than 6 months, and TCR features were additionally tested against progression-free survival and overall survival. Blood samples yielded a median of around 150,000 T cells and around 80,000 unique TCRs, with median clonality 0.080. About 85% of the 29 patients were identified as males with urothelial cancer of bladder origin, and a prior smoking history was reported by 18 of 29 patients. An exploratory multi-omic analysis was conducted of the somatic, immune and clinical correlates of response to PD-L1 blockade with atezolizumab in urothelial cancer. An ECOG performance status of 0 or 1 was recorded for the patients, and 0 to 3 prior chemotherapy regimens had been received by the patients.

Each PCR received spiked-in synthetic TCR analog templates so that absolute template abundance could be estimated from read counts. TCRbeta CDR3 regions were amplified from genomic DNA with bias-controlled V and J gene primers using the immunoSEQ assay. Rearranged TCRbeta segments were sequenced at approximately 20X coverage. The authors processed their data as follows. Clustering was used to correct sequencing errors, and CDR3s were annotated against IMGT to assign V, D and J genes. Downstream analyses used only productive TCRbeta rearrangements, leaving out any out-of-frame or stop-codon sequences. Clonality was computed as one minus Shannon entropy normalized by the log of the number of unique productive sequences. Fisher's exact test with Benjamini-Hochberg correction, using a cutoff of adjusted p below 0.01, was how clones that differed between time points or between blood and tumor were identified. Drawn from immuneACCESS, this table holds only the in-frame rearrangements with V and J called that TCRdb kept. Clones are partly lost; checked studies trace under half to an unresolved V gene and leave the rest unexplained. The DNA gave D and trimming, while V, J and clone size come from that table. Within this sample are about 85,000 clones, with 85% to 90% of them counted one time only. The biggest ten clones account for about an eighth of the sample.

As to this clone: Its target antigen remains unknown. Nothing much larger sits one base from this clone, and base qualities are not available.

The germline V gene yields SNHLY for CDR1 and FYNNEI for CDR2. The CDR3 runs 15 amino acids, cysteine and phenylalanine included. Only the CDR3 part of the read is kept: 45 bases, read in frame from the first base. The V end loses 0 bases and the J end loses 3 bases, and a stretch of 12 bases separates them. The time point label on this specimen signifies: pretreatment peripheral blood. A cohort of around 29 patients with locally advanced or metastatic urothelial carcinoma, treated at Memorial Sloan Kettering on a trial protocol, was included. Peripheral blood mononuclear cells were collected from each patient pretreatment and during treatment, giving between 1 and 8 total time points per patient. The Qiagen DNeasy Blood extraction kit was used to purify genomic DNA from total PBMCs and tumor samples. PBMCs were collected pretreatment and during treatment and were isolated and stored as previously described.

Broad study findings and their caveats: Greater expansion of tumor-associated TCR clones in peripheral blood 3 weeks after the start of treatment was observed in patients with durable benefit (n of about 21, p = 0.022). Because of the small sample size (n ≈ 31) and the many exploratory analyses performed, the results are intended to be regarded as hypothesis-generating. Improved progression-free and overall survival was associated with having pretreatment peripheral blood TCR clonality below the median.

Recombination joined TRBV2 with TRBJ2-7, with TRBD1 as a weak D call on 6 bases. The receptor's source is a man in his sixties with urothelial cancer. The specimen was PBMCs, collected around atezolizumab (anti-PD-L1) treatment. This receptor carries the CDR3 CASSEALGANYEQYF. Read as DNA, the sequence is TGTGCCAGCAGTGAAGCGCTGGGGGCTAACTACGAGCAGTACTTC.